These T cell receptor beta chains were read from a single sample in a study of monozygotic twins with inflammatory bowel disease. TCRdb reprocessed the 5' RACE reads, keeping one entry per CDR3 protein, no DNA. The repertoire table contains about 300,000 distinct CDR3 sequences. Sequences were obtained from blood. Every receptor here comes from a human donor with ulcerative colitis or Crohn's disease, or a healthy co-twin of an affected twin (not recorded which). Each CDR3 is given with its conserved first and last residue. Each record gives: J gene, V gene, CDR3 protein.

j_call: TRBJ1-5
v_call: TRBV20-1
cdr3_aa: CSARDPGAVNQPQHF

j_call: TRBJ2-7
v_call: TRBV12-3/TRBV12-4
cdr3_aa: CASRRQDRYEQYF

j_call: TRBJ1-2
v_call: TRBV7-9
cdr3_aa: CASSLSGSNHGYTF

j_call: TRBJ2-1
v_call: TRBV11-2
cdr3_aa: CASSPLGTSGGAYNEQFF

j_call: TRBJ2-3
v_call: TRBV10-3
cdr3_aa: CAISGPRAERRTDTQYF

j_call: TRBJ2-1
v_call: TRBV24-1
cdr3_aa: CATRDRGSNNEQFF

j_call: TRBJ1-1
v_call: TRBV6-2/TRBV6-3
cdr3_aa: CASRGAGRANTEAFF

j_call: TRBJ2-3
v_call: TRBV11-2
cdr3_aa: CASSLDLGGGPTDTQYF

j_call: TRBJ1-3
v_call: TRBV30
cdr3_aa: CAWVNLGGIQTSGNTIYF

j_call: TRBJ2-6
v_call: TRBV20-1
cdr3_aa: CSATRASGRSSGANVLTF

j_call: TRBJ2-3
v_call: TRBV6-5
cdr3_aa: CASSYSGTSTADTQYF

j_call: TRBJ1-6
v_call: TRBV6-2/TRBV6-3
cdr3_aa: CASRQGQGSPLHF

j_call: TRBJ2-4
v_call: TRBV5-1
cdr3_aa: CASSWKPGEMLRNIQYF

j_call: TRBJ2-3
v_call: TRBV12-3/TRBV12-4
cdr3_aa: CASRISRRGDTQYF

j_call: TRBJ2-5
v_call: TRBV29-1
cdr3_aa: CSVAREAGSETQYF

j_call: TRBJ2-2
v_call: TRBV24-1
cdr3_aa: CATSDLGHNTGELFF

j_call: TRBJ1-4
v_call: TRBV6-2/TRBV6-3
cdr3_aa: CASSYEDNMREKLFF

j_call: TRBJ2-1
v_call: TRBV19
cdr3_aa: CASKGTFLVGSYNDQFF

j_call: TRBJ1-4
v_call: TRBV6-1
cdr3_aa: CATQRDRGSTNEKLFF

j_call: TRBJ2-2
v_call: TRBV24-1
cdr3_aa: CATSPSIFTGELFF

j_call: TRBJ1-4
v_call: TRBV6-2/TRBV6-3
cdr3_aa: CASSSADLRWSLDEKLFF

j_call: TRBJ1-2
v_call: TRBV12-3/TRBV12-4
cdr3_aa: CASSPDRDRGLYGYTF

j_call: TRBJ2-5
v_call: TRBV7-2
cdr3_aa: CASSLGAGHGVETQYF

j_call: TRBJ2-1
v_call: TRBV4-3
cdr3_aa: CASSPGSGGRYNEQFF

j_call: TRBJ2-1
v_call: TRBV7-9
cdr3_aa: CASSKPGPIYNEQFF

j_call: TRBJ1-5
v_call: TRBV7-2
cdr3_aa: CASSPRDGLAPQHF

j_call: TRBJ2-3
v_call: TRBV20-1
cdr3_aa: CSANRGLTDTQYF

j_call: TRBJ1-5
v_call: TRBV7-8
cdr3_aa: CASSLWAGSQPQHF

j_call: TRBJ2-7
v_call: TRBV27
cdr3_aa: CASAWTSGSYEQYF

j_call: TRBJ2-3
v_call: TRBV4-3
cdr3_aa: CASSKTSGRGDTQYF

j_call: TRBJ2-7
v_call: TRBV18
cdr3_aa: CASSPAGGLGEQYF

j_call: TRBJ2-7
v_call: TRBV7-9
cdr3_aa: CASSPPKSGDSYEQYF

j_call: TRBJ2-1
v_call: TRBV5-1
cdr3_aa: CASSSSSGTESYNEQFF

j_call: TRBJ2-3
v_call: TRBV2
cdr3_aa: CASSLQAPTRTDTQYF

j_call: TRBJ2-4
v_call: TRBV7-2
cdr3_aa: CASSLAGGPLQYF

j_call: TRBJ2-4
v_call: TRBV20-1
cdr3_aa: CSAPEGGGSGAKNIQYF

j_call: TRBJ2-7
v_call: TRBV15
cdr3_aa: CATSRAGAHEQYF

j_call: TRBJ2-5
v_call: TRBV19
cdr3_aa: CASSIVGQQETQYF

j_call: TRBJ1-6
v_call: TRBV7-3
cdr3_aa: CASSLTYRDNSPLHF

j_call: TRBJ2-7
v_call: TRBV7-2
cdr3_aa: CASSYPHYRGTYEQYF

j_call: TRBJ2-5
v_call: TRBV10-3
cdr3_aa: CAISQGDTHQETQYF

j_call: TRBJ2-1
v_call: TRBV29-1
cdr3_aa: CSVDPLTVSYNEQFF

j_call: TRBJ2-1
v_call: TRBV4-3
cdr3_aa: CASSQDGRTAYYNEQFF

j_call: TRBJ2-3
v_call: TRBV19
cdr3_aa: CASSPLGYGTDTQYF

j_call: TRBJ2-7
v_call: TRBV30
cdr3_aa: CAWRIMTSLGEQYF

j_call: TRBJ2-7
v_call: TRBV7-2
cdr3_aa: CASSFPGVVVEQYF

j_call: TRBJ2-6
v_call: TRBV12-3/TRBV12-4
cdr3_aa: CASSFIVGRGAAVSGANVLTF

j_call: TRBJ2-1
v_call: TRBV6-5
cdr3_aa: CASSYWTSGRYSYNEQFF

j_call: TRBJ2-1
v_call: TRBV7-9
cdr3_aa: CASSPRLNEQFF

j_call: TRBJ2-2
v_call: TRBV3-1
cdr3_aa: CASSHRATGELFF

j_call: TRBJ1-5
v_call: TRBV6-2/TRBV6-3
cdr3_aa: CASALKGPQHF

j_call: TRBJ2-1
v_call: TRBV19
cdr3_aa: CASSQWAEQFF

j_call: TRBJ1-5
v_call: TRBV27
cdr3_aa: CASSAKTGGTQPQHF